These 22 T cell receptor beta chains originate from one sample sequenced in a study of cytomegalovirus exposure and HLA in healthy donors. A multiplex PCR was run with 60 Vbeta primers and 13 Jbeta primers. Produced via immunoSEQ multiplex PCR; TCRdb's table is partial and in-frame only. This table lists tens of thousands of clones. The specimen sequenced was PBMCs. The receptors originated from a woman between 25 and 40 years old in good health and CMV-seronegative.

CDR3 residues: CASTGLPYEQYF. CDR3 in DNA: TGTGCCAGCACGGGACTACCCTACGAGCAGTACTTC. V usage is TRBV28 and J usage is TRBJ2-7; 7 bases are a match to TRBD2. V was pared by 7 bases and J by 2 bases, with 2 bases of the junction left unmatched. This CDR3 region has 12 residues. Looked up from germline, CDR1 is MDHEN and CDR2 is SYDVKM.

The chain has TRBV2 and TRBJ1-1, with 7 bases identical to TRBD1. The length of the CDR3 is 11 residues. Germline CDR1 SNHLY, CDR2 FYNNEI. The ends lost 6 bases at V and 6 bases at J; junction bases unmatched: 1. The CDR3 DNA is TGTGCCAGCAGACAGGGGCCTGAAGCTTTCTTT. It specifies CASRQGPEAFF.

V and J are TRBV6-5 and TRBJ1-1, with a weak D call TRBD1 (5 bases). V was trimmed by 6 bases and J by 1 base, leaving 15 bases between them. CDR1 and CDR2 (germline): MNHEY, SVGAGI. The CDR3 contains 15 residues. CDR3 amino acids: CASSTTTVTNTEAFF. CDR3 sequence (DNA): TGTGCCAGCAGCACTACGACAGTTACGAACACTGAAGCTTTCTTT.

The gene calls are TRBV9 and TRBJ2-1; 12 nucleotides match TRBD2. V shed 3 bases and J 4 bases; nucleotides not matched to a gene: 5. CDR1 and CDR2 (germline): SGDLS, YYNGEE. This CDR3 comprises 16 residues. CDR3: CASSAGGTSGYNEQFF. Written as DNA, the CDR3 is TGTGCCAGCAGCGCTGGGGGGACTAGCGGGTACAATGAGCAGTTCTTC.

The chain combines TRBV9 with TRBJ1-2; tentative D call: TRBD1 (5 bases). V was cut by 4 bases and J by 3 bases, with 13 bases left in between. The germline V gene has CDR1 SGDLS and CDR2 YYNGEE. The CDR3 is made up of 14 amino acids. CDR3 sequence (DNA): TGTGCCAGCAGCATGTCCACAGGTCACTATGGCTACACCTTC. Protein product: CASSMSTGHYGYTF.

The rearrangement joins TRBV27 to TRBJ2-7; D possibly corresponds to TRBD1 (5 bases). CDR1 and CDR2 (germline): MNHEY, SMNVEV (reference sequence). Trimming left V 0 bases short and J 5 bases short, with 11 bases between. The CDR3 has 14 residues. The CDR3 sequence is CASSLSKGWHEQYF. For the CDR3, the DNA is TGTGCCAGCAGTTTATCCAAGGGGTGGCACGAGCAGTACTTC.

The CDR3 DNA is TGCAGCGTTGTGTGGGCGGCGGGTGAGCAGTTCTTC. It yields the protein CSVVWAAGEQFF. The chain has TRBV29-1 and TRBJ2-1; TRBD2 is a possible D gene (5 bases). Germline lookup yields CDR1 SQVTM and CDR2 ANQGSEA. This CDR3 is 12 amino acids long. Trimming cost V 4 bases and J 9 bases, with 13 bases left between them.

The CDR3 is CASSEGGSSYEQYF. CDR3 coding DNA: TGTGCCAGCAGTGAAGGGGGCAGTTCGTACGAGCAGTACTTC. The V and J genes are TRBV6-1 and TRBJ2-7; tentatively, D is TRBD1 (5 bases). CDR1 is MNHNS and CDR2 is SASEGT in the germline V gene. V shed 1 base and J shed 4 bases, with 11 bases lying between them. The CDR3 totals 14 residues.

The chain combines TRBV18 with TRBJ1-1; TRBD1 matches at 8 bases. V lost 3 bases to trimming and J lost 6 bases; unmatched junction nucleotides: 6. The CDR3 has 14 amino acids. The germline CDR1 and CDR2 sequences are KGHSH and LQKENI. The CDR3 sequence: CASSPGQGKSEAFF. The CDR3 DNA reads TGTGCCAGCTCACCCGGACAGGGTAAGTCTGAAGCTTTCTTT. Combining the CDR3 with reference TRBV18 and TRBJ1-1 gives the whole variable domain NAGVMQNPRHLVRRRGQEARLRCSPMKGHSHVYWYRQLPEEGLKFMVYLQKENIIDESGMPKERFSAEFPKEGPSILRIQQVVRGDSAAYFCASSPGQGKSEAFFGQGTRLTVV.

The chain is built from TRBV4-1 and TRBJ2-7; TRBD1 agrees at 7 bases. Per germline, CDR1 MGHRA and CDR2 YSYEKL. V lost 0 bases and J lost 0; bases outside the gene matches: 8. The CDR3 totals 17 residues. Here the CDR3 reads CASSQDRDSYYSYEQYF. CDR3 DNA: TGCGCCAGCAGCCAAGACCGGGACAGCTACTACTCCTACGAGCAGTACTTC.

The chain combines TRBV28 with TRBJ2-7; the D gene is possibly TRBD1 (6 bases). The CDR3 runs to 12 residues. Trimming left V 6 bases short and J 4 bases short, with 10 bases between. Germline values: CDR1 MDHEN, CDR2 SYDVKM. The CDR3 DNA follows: TGTGCCAGCAGCCAGGGGCTTTACGAGCAGTACTTC. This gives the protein CASSQGLYEQYF.

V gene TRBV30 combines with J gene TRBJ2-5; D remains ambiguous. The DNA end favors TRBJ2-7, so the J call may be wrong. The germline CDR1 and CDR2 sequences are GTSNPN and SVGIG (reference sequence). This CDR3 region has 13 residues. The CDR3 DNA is TGTGCCTGGAGCCGGTCCTTGAAAAGCGAGCAGTACTTC. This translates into CAWSRSLKSEQYF.

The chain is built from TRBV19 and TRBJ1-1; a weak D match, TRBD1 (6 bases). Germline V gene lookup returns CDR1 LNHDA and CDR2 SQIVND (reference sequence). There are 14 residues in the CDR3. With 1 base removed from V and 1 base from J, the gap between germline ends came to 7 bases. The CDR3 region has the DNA TGTGCCAGTAGTATAGGGGACAAGAACACTGAAGCTTTCTTT. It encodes CASSIGDKNTEAFF.

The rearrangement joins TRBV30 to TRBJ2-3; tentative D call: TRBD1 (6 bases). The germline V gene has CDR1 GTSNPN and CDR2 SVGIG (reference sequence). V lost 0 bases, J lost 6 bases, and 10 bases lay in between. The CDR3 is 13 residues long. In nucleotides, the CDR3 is TGTGCCTGGAGTGTGGGGGCAGGGGATACGCAGTATTTT. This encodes CAWSVGAGDTQYF.

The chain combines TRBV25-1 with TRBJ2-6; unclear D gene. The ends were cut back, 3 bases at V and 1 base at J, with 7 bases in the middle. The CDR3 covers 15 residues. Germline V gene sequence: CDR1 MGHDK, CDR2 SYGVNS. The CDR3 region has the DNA TGTGCCAGCAGTGATCCCGGGTCTGGGGCCAACGTCCTGACTTTC. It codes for CASSDPGSGANVLTF.

CDR3 nucleotides: TGTGCCAGCACACTGGGCTTGGGGCGAGCCTACGAGCAGTACTTC. It is translated as CASTLGLGRAYEQYF. The chain carries TRBV28 and TRBJ2-7; D perhaps matches TRBD1 (5 bases). This CDR3 spans 15 amino acids. The V end lost 7 bases, the J end lost 2 bases, and 18 bases lay between the germline ends. Germline V gene sequence: CDR1 MDHEN, CDR2 SYDVKM.

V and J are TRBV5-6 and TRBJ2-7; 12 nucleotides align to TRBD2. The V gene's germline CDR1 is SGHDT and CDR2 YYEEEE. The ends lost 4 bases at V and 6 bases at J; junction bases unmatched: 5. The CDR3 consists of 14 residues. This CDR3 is CASSPGLAGPEQYF. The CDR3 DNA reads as TGTGCCAGCAGCCCCGGACTAGCGGGACCCGAGCAGTACTTC.

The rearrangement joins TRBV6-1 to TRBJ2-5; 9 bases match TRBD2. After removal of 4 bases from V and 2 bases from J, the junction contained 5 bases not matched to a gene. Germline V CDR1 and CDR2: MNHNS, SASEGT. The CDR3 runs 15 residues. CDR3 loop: CASSVRLAEQETQYF. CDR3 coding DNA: TGTGCCAGCAGTGTTAGACTAGCGGAGCAAGAGACCCAGTACTTC.

The CDR3 nucleotides read TGTGCCAGCAGTTACTCTAGGACTAGCGCCAATGAGCAGTTCTTC. Residues: CASSYSRTSANEQFF. This rearrangement joins TRBV6-5 to TRBJ2-1; 9 bases are shared with TRBD2. The CDR3 is 15 amino acids. Germline values: CDR1 MNHEY, CDR2 SVGAGI. Trimming removed 0 bases from V and 6 bases from J; junction bases left unmatched: 3.

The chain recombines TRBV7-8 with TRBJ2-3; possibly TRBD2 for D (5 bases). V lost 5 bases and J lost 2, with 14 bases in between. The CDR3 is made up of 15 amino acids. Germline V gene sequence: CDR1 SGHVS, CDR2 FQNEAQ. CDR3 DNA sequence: TGTGCCAGCAGCATAGACACGGGAAACACAGATACGCAGTATTTT. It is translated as CASSIDTGNTDTQYF.

CDR3 sequence (DNA): TGTGCCAGCAGCCAAGGACCAGGGACTAGCGGGAGACAAGAGACCCAGTACTTC. This encodes CASSQGPGTSGRQETQYF. The chain joins TRBV4-2 to TRBJ2-5; 14 bases fit TRBD2. The CDR3 consists of 18 residues. J gave up 2 bases and V 1 base, and 6 bases lay outside the gene matches. Germline loops: CDR1 LGHNA, CDR2 YNFKEQ.

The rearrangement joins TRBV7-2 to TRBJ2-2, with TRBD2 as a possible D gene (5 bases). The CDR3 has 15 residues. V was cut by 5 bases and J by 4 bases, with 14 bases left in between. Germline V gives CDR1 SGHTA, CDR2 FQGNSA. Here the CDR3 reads CASSPPAVRTGELFF. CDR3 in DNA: TGTGCCAGCAGCCCCCCAGCGGTCCGCACCGGGGAGCTGTTTTTT.